This T cell receptor (beta chain) was sequenced in a study of cytomegalovirus exposure and HLA in healthy donors. Germline V gene data show CDR1 as SGHTA and CDR2 as FQGTGA. The CDR3 is 17 residues long. V was trimmed by 2 bases and J by 1 base, leaving 16 bases between them. Vbeta (60) and Jbeta (13) primers were used in the PCR. TCRdb keeps only in-frame clones here, not all; method: immunoSEQ multiplex PCR. The profile shows around 160,000 clones, about three quarters of them singletons. This chain links TRBV7-3 with TRBJ2-3, with a tentative D call TRBD1 (5 bases). What was sequenced was PBMCs. The clonotype comes from a man aged 35 to 55 in good health and CMV-seropositive. CDR3 region: CASSLAQQGSCTDTQYF. As DNA, the CDR3 is TGTGCCAGCAGCTTAGCACAGCAGGGAAGTTGCACAGATACGCAGTATTTT.